This TCR beta chain was identified during a study of T cell responses to AZD1222 COVID-19 vaccine. For this clone: Its target is not known.

Study results and limitations: No day 14 peak samples; only post-peak repertoires were characterized. At study baseline, merely over 5 AZD1222 recipients were seropositive. Clonal diversity was possibly underestimated, and the donors were mostly white British, with more females.

Germline loops: CDR1 SGHNT, CDR2 YYREEE (reference sequence). This CDR3 has 16 amino acids. Trimming shortened V by 4 bases and J by 3 bases, and 16 bases separated the two germline ends. Repertoires were generated with immunoSEQ multiplex PCR, while TCRdb's copy carries only in-frame clones and drops some. The table lists fewer than 150,000 clones, around 87% of them singletons. The V call is TRBV5-4, the J call TRBJ1-4; the D gene is possibly TRBD1 (5 bases). Sequencing used peripheral blood, obtained on day 0 of AZD1222 vaccination. This TCR came from an adult in good health. CDR3 coding DNA: TGTGCCAGCAGCCTGGGGGGTCGTACGGCTAATGAAAAACTGTTTTTT. Amino acids: CASSLGGRTANEKLFF.